The 24 T cell receptor beta chains presented below share a single source sample, sequenced in a study of blood T cell repertoires in COVID-19. Clones were read by immunoSEQ multiplex PCR, and TCRdb kept only the in-frame ones, dropping some. Of about 140,000 clones listed, 60% to 85% are singletons. The material sequenced was peripheral blood. The receptors were gathered from a man aged 50-59 years with acute or convalescent COVID-19.

The chain carries TRBV27 and TRBJ1-5; 11 bases are shared with TRBD1. The CDR3 spans 16 residues. From germline, CDR1 is MNHEY and CDR2 SMNVEV (reference sequence). Trimming removed 6 bases from V and 5 bases from J; junction bases left unmatched: 9. The CDR3 sequence is CASSRSGTGGDQPQHF. The CDR3, as DNA: TGTGCCAGCAGCCGATCCGGGACAGGGGGTGATCAGCCCCAGCATTTT.

This clone was recorded only once. The genes are TRBV29-1 and TRBJ1-1; 7 nucleotides match TRBD1. V was pared by 4 bases and J by 0 bases, with 8 bases of the junction left unmatched. The germline CDR1 and CDR2 sequences are SQVTM and ANQGSEA. This CDR3 contains 15 residues. The DNA for the CDR3 is TGCAGCGTTGGCGGGACAGATTACATGAACACTGAAGCTTTCTTT. This gives the protein CSVGGTDYMNTEAFF.

This chain joins TRBV3-1 (or the pseudogene TRBV3-2) and TRBJ2-5, with D unclear. Between the trimmed V and J ends, which lost 0 bases and 4 bases, there was a span of 15 bases. The germline V gene encodes CDR1 LGHDT and CDR2 YNNKEL (reference sequence). The CDR3 length is 16 residues. The CDR3 DNA sequence: TGTGCCAGCAGCCAAGAAGGATTCGGGTTGGGAGAGACCCAGTACTTC. It is translated as CASSQEGFGLGETQYF.

The chain joins TRBV6-5 to TRBJ2-7, with 10 bases aligning to TRBD2. CDR1 and CDR2 (germline): MNHEY, SVGAGI. CDR3 size: 16 residues. Trimming removed 4 bases from V and 7 bases from J; junction bases left unmatched: 13. CDR3 sequence: CASSSSPAGGSREQYF. The CDR3 nucleotides read TGTGCCAGCAGTTCCTCCCCAGCGGGGGGGTCGAGGGAGCAGTACTTC.

The V gene is TRBV5-1, the J gene TRBJ1-4; 9 bases map to TRBD1. From germline, CDR1 is SGHRS and CDR2 YFSETQ. The V gene end was trimmed by 6 bases and the J gene end by 5 bases; junction bases not matched to a gene: 5. The CDR3 consists of 14 residues. CDR3 in DNA: TGCGCCAGCAAGTCCGGGACAGGGAATGAAAAACTGTTTTTT. Translating it yields CASKSGTGNEKLFF.

The chain recombines TRBV27 with TRBJ1-5; 7 nucleotides agree with TRBD1. The germline V gene encodes CDR1 MNHEY and CDR2 SMNVEV (reference sequence). The CDR3 is made up of 13 amino acids. Trimming cost V 6 bases and J 6 bases; bases outside gene matches: 5. The CDR3 region is CASSPRGLQPQHF. The CDR3 DNA sequence: TGTGCCAGCAGCCCGAGGGGGCTTCAGCCCCAGCATTTT.

The genes are TRBV7-3 and TRBJ2-1; 9 nucleotides line up with TRBD1. The CDR3 loop spans 13 amino acids. Germline CDR1 reads SGHTA; CDR2 reads FQGTGA. With 3 bases clipped from V and 7 bases from J, the junction kept 1 base outside the gene matches. The chain's CDR3 is CASSFGQGNEQFF. DNA of the CDR3: TGTGCCAGCAGCTTCGGACAGGGGAATGAGCAGTTCTTC. Based on the CDR3 plus reference TRBV7-3 and TRBJ2-1, the full variable domain is GAGVSQTPSNKVTEKGKYVELRCDPISGHTALYWYRQSLGQGPEFLIYFQGTGAADDSGLPNDRFFAVRPEGSVSTLKIQRTERGDSAVYLCASSFGQGNEQFFGPGTRLTVL.

J is TRBJ2-7 and V is TRBV12-3 or TRBV12-4; D might be TRBD2 (6 bases). V lost 6 bases, J lost 1 base, and 7 bases lay in between. The CDR3 is 12 residues long. The CDR3 spells CASSRESYEQYV. As DNA, the CDR3 is TGTGCCAGCAGCCGGGAGTCCTACGAGCAGTACGTC.

The gene calls are TRBV30 and TRBJ1-4; D is uncertain. The CDR3 has 15 amino acids. The V end was cut by 2 bases, the J end by 3 bases, with 13 bases between. The germline V gene encodes CDR1 GTSNPN and CDR2 SVGIG (reference sequence). CDR3 bases: TGTGCCTGGAGTTGGATGAGGGCACCTAATGAAAAACTGTTTTTT. Amino acid sequence: CAWSWMRAPNEKLFF. Looking up the rest from reference TRBV30 and TRBJ1-4 gives the full variable domain: SQTIHQWPATLVQPVGSPLSLECTVEGTSNPNLYWYRQAAGRGLQLLFYSVGIGQISSEVPQNLSASRPQDRQFILSSKKLLLSDSGFYLCAWSWMRAPNEKLFFGSGTQLSVL.

DNA for the CDR3: TGTGCCTGGAGTGTACCCCACAGGGTCCATGAGCAGTTCTTC. Protein product: CAWSVPHRVHEQFF. This sequence joins TRBV30 and TRBJ2-1, with a tentative D call TRBD1 (6 bases). The V gene's germline CDR1 is GTSNPN and CDR2 SVGIG (reference sequence). The CDR3 contains 14 residues. Trimming left V 0 bases short and J 8 bases short, with 14 bases between.

This sequence joins TRBV6-5 and TRBJ2-5, with TRBD1 identical over 7 bases. V trimming: 7 bases; J trimming: 2 bases; junction bases outside the gene matches: 7. Germline CDR1 and CDR2: MNHEY and SVGAGI. This CDR3 has 14 residues. The CDR3 region is CASTAPGQQETQYF. For the CDR3, the DNA is TGTGCCAGCACTGCCCCGGGACAGCAAGAGACCCAGTACTTC.

The chain combines TRBV19 with TRBJ2-1; 11 nucleotides align to TRBD2. CDR3 length: 16 amino acids. In germline, CDR1 is LNHDA, CDR2 SQIVND (reference sequence). V was clipped by 3 bases and J by 5 bases; unmatched bases: 6. Written as DNA, the CDR3 is TGTGCCAGTAGTATCTCCCTAGCGGGGGGCCACAATGAGCAGTTCTTC. Translated, it gives CASSISLAGGHNEQFF.

The V and J genes are TRBV7-2 and TRBJ2-5; 10 bases are shared with TRBD2. There are 14 residues in the CDR3. The ends lost 3 bases at V and 3 bases at J; junction bases unmatched: 1. Germline V lookup: CDR1 SGHTA, CDR2 FQGNSA. CDR3 bases: TGTGCCAGCAGCTTCGGGACTAGCGAAGAGACCCAGTACTTC. As protein: CASSFGTSEETQYF. Full variable domain (remainder filled in from reference TRBV7-2 and TRBJ2-5): GAGVSQSPSNKVTEKGKDVELRCDPISGHTALYWYRQSLGQGLEFLIYFQGNSAPDKSGLPSDRFSAERTGGSVSTLTIQRTQQEDSAVYLCASSFGTSEETQYFGPGTRLLVL.

The CDR3, as DNA: TGTGCCAGCAGCTTGCGTGACAGGGGCGGCTACACCTTC. Its protein product is CASSLRDRGGYTF. The rearrangement uses TRBV5-6 and TRBJ1-2; 8 nucleotides align to TRBD1. The CDR3 runs 13 residues. The V and J ends lost 1 base and 8 bases, in that order; junction bases with no gene match: 4. Germline assignment: CDR1 SGHDT and CDR2 YYEEEE. The entire variable domain, with the rest obtained from reference TRBV5-6 and TRBJ1-2, is as follows: DAGVTQSPTHLIKTRGQQVTLRCSPKSGHDTVSWYQQALGQGPQFIFQYYEEEERQRGNFPDRFSGHQFPNYSSELNVNALLLGDSALYLCASSLRDRGGYTFGSGTRLTVV.

V gene TRBV5-1 combines with J gene TRBJ1-2; weak D call: TRBD1 (5 bases). Germline values: CDR1 SGHRS, CDR2 YFSETQ. The CDR3 length is 16 residues. Trimming shortened V by 0 bases and J by 2 bases, and 14 bases separated the two germline ends. CDR3 protein: CASSLGLQGLNYGYTF. The CDR3 DNA follows: TGCGCCAGCAGCTTGGGTCTCCAGGGTCTAAACTATGGCTACACCTTC.

The chain uses TRBV2 and TRBJ2-1; 8 positions match TRBD1. The V gene end was trimmed by 6 bases and the J gene end by 4 bases; junction bases not matched to a gene: 8. The CDR3 length is 15 residues. Germline V gene data show CDR1 as SNHLY and CDR2 as FYNNEI. In DNA, the CDR3 is TGTGCCAGCAGCGAGGACAGGGTAGTATACAATGAGCAGTTCTTC. Residues: CASSEDRVVYNEQFF.

Notes on this clone: Mismatch with germline at one junction end may stem from a read error. This sequence joins TRBV15 and TRBJ2-5, with TRBD1 matching 10 bases. Looked up from germline, CDR1 is LNHNV and CDR2 is YYDKDF (reference sequence). The CDR3 runs 16 residues. CDR3 residues: CATSGEPGQGKETQYF. DNA of the CDR3: TGTGCCACCAGCGGAGAACCGGGACAGGGGAAAGAGACCCAGTACTTC.

J is TRBJ1-2 and V is TRBV19; no clear D. Germline V gene data show CDR1 as LNHDA and CDR2 as SQIVND (reference sequence). The CDR3 contains 12 residues. V shed 3 bases and J shed 8 bases, with 10 bases lying between them. The CDR3 protein is CASSIEGVGYTF. CDR3 bases: TGTGCCAGTAGTATCGAGGGCGTGGGCTACACCTTC.

Comment on this clone: Other DNA sequences in this specimen translate into the identical CDR3. This chain connects TRBV5-1 to TRBJ2-3; D is perhaps TRBD2 (6 bases). This CDR3 contains 13 residues. V gave up 0 bases and J gave up 5 bases, with 7 bases separating them. Germline assignment: CDR1 SGHRS and CDR2 YFSETQ. The CDR3 DNA sequence: TGCGCCAGCAGCTTGGCGGGGGAAGATACGCAGTATTTT. It yields the protein CASSLAGEDTQYF.

This clone showed up just a few times. V gene TRBV30 combines with J gene TRBJ1-2, with 10 bases lining up with TRBD1. CDR1 is GTSNPN, CDR2 SVGIG, per germline (reference sequence). V was clipped by 2 bases and J by 0 bases; unmatched bases: 6. The CDR3 is 16 residues long. The CDR3 reads CAWSPLGQGANYGYTF. The CDR3 coding sequence is TGTGCCTGGAGTCCCCTTGGACAGGGGGCTAACTATGGCTACACCTTC.

The sample holds a few counts of this clone. The rearrangement uses TRBV2 and TRBJ1-4, with 11 nucleotides matching TRBD1. J lost 3 bases, V lost 5 bases, and 8 bases had no gene match. Per germline, CDR1 SNHLY and CDR2 FYNNEI. This CDR3 comprises 17 residues. CDR3 residues: CASSLRDRGTANEKLFF. The CDR3 nucleotides are TGTGCCAGCAGTCTCCGGGACAGGGGGACGGCTAATGAAAAACTGTTTTTT. The full variable domain, with the rest looked up from reference TRBV2 and TRBJ1-4, is EPEVTQTPSHQVTQMGQEVILRCVPISNHLYFYWYRQILGQKVEFLVSFYNNEISEKSEIFDDQFSVERPDGSNFTLKIRSTKLEDSAMYFCASSLRDRGTANEKLFFGSGTQLSVL.

J is TRBJ2-2 and V is TRBV18; tentative D call: TRBD1 (5 bases). The CDR3 length is 13 residues. Germline CDR1 and CDR2: KGHSH and LQKENI. Trimming removed 3 bases at V and 5 bases at J, with 7 bases between. The CDR3 sequence is CASSPTGTGELFF. CDR3 bases: TGTGCCAGCTCACCTACAGGAACCGGGGAGCTGTTTTTT.

The chain recombines TRBV6-5 with TRBJ2-6; D gene ambiguous. The V end lost 8 bases, the J end lost 0 bases, and 5 bases lay between the germline ends. The CDR3 has 13 amino acids. Germline CDR1 is MNHEY and CDR2 is SVGAGI. The CDR3: CASRASGANVLTF. The CDR3 nucleotides are TGTGCCAGCCGAGCCTCTGGGGCCAACGTCCTGACTTTC.

The V call is TRBV3-1 (or the pseudogene TRBV3-2), the J call TRBJ1-6, with 8 bases that match TRBD1. The CDR3 is 12 amino acids. The germline V gene has CDR1 LGHDT and CDR2 YNNKEL (reference sequence). The trim removed 4 bases at V and 17 bases at J, leaving 7 bases unmatched. The CDR3 DNA reads TGTGCCAGCAGCCCCTGGACAGGGTGGATCCACTTT. Residues: CASSPWTGWIHF.